Following are 15 T cell receptor beta chains from one sample sequenced in a study of control samples from healthy donors and cancer patients. TCRdb's table, derived via immunoSEQ multiplex PCR, lists solely in-frame clones and lacks some. The sample yields over 150,000 clones, around 90% seen once. Sequenced: blood. These TCRs come from a woman in her 40s in good health.

This chain uses TRBV7-3 with TRBJ1-1; D is unclear. The CDR3 extends over 13 amino acids. V was shortened by 2 bases and J by 1 base, with 5 bases between the two germline ends. Looked up from germline, CDR1 is SGHTA and CDR2 is FQGTGA. This CDR3 reads CASSLYSNTEAFF. The CDR3 nucleotides read TGTGCCAGCAGCTTATACTCGAACACTGAAGCTTTCTTT.

This rearrangement joins TRBV7-8 to TRBJ2-4; no clear D gene. The CDR3 length is 12 residues. Germline-derived CDR1 and CDR2 are SGHVS and FQNEAQ. Trimming removed 1 base at V and 10 bases at J, with 8 bases between. The CDR3 DNA reads as TGTGCCAGCAGCTTAGTACGAGGTATTCAGTACTTC. Its translation: CASSLVRGIQYF. The complete variable domain, with remaining parts taken from reference TRBV7-8 and TRBJ2-4, reads GAGVSQSPRYKVAKRGQDVALRCDPISGHVSLFWYQQALGQGPEFLTYFQNEAQLDKSGLPSDRFFAERPEGSVSTLKIQRTQQEDSAVYLCASSLVRGIQYFGAGTRLSVL.

The chain joins TRBV24-1 to TRBJ1-2; D remains ambiguous. V lost 9 bases and J 6 bases, leaving 7 bases between the germline ends. Germline CDR1 is KGHDR and CDR2 is SFDVKD. The CDR3 consists of 10 residues. CDR3 protein: CATVGNGYTF. The CDR3 DNA reads as TGTGCCACCGTGGGAAATGGCTACACCTTC.

V is TRBV4-1 and J is TRBJ1-1; 8 positions match TRBD1. The CDR3 loop spans 15 amino acids. Germline V gene sequence: CDR1 MGHRA, CDR2 YSYEKL. Germline trimming cut 0 bases from V and 6 bases from J; bases unmatched to any gene: 6. DNA of the CDR3: TGCGCCAGCAGCCAAGACCCCAGGGGGCTTTCTGAAGCTTTCTTT. It yields the protein CASSQDPRGLSEAFF.

In DNA, the CDR3 is TGCAGCGTTGATTTGGCTAGCGGAGACCAAGAGACCCAGTACTTC. Translating it yields CSVDLASGDQETQYF. The V gene is TRBV29-1, the J gene TRBJ2-5; 7 bases are shared with TRBD2. There are 15 residues in the CDR3. V shed 3 bases and J 0 bases; nucleotides not matched to a gene: 7. Per germline, CDR1 SQVTM and CDR2 ANQGSEA.

J is TRBJ2-5 and V is TRBV2; tentative D call: TRBD2 (5 bases). Germline V gene sequence: CDR1 SNHLY, CDR2 FYNNEI. The CDR3 totals 14 residues. Deletions cut 4 bases from V and 6 bases from J, with 15 bases between. The CDR3 region is CASSVPDLGKTQYF. CDR3 sequence (DNA): TGTGCCAGCAGTGTTCCCGATCTCGGGAAGACCCAGTACTTC.

This chain uses TRBV7-9 with TRBJ1-6, with D uncertain. Germline CDR1 SEHNR, CDR2 FQNEAQ (reference sequence). The length of the CDR3 is 11 residues. The V end was cut by 5 bases, the J end by 7 bases, with 3 bases between. CDR3 in amino acids: CASSQNSPLHF. The CDR3 DNA sequence: TGTGCCAGCAGCCAGAATTCACCCCTCCACTTT.

The chain uses TRBV5-1 and TRBJ1-4; 9 bases line up with TRBD1. J gave up 6 bases and V 0 bases, and 3 bases lay outside the gene matches. Per germline, CDR1 SGHRS and CDR2 YFSETQ. The CDR3 runs to 15 residues. The CDR3 nucleotides are TGCGCCAGCAGCTTGGGGGACAGGGCGGATGAAAAACTGTTTTTT. It is translated as CASSLGDRADEKLFF.

The V call is TRBV2, the J call TRBJ2-5; TRBD2 matches at 9 bases. After removal of 9 bases from V and 2 bases from J, the junction contained 10 bases not matched to a gene. Germline assignment: CDR1 SNHLY and CDR2 FYNNEI. CDR3 length: 15 amino acids. The CDR3 sequence: CASGPSGGTQETQYF. The CDR3 DNA is TGTGCCAGTGGCCCCAGCGGGGGGACTCAAGAGACCCAGTACTTC.

The chain joins TRBV3-1 (or the pseudogene TRBV3-2) to TRBJ1-3; TRBD1 matches 8 bases. The CDR3 has 16 residues. J lost 3 bases, V lost 1 base, and 5 bases had no gene match. Germline CDR1 reads LGHDT; CDR2 reads YNNKEL (reference sequence). The CDR3 is CASSQATGVGGNTIYF. In nucleotides, the CDR3 is TGTGCCAGCAGCCAAGCGACAGGGGTCGGTGGAAACACCATATATTTT.

V is TRBV5-1 and J is TRBJ2-7; 9 bases align to TRBD1. The germline V gene encodes CDR1 SGHRS and CDR2 YFSETQ. Trimming at V came to 0 bases and at J to 3 bases, leaving 7 bases not matched to a gene. The CDR3 length is 16 residues. The CDR3, as DNA: TGCGCCAGCAGCTTGGTACAGGGGGCGCAGGTCTACGAGCAGTACTTC. Translation gives CASSLVQGAQVYEQYF.

The chain uses TRBV6-5 and TRBJ1-1; 8 bases fit TRBD1. J gave up 1 base and V 10 bases, and 8 bases lay outside the gene matches. CDR1 and CDR2 (germline): MNHEY, SVGAGI. This CDR3 is built from 14 residues. The CDR3 is CATTLGQGNTEAFF. CDR3 DNA: TGTGCCACCACACTTGGACAGGGGAACACTGAAGCTTTCTTT.

J is TRBJ1-1 and V is TRBV3-1 (or the pseudogene TRBV3-2), with D possibly matching TRBD1 (6 bases). V was shortened by 0 bases and J by 5 bases, with 10 bases between the two germline ends. CDR1 LGHDT and CDR2 YNNKEL come from the germline V gene (reference sequence). The CDR3 loop spans 14 amino acids. CDR3 amino acids: CASSQEDRGTEAFF. CDR3 sequence (DNA): TGTGCCAGCAGCCAAGAGGACAGAGGAACTGAAGCTTTCTTT.

This chain joins TRBV28 and TRBJ2-6; D perhaps matches TRBD1 (5 bases). Between the trimmed V and J ends, which lost 3 bases and 2 bases, there was a span of 8 bases. In germline, CDR1 is MDHEN, CDR2 SYDVKM. The CDR3 has 15 residues. The CDR3 bases are TGTGCCAGCAGTTTTCTGGGGCCTGGGGCCAACGTCCTGACTTTC. It encodes CASSFLGPGANVLTF.

The CDR3 loop reads CASSPADGGLHEQFF. CDR3 DNA: TGCGCCAGCAGCCCGGCGGACGGGGGGCTCCATGAGCAGTTCTTC. The V and J genes are TRBV5-1 and TRBJ2-1; the D gene is possibly TRBD2 (7 bases). V lost 4 bases, J lost 8 bases, and 19 bases lay in between. This CDR3 is 15 amino acids long. In germline, CDR1 is SGHRS, CDR2 YFSETQ.